The 25 T cell receptor beta chains reported below all come from one sample, sequenced in a study of T cell responses to AZD1222 COVID-19 vaccine. Using immunoSEQ multiplex PCR, the repertoire was profiled, and TCRdb retains in-frame clones only, with some absent. The sample lists approximately 120,000 clones, 88% occurring once. The input for sequencing was peripheral blood, taken on day 0 of AZD1222 vaccination. The receptor source for this set is an adult in good health.

The chain carries TRBV7-9 and TRBJ2-1; D may correspond to TRBD1 or TRBD2 (6 bases each). Germline V gene lookup returns CDR1 SEHNR and CDR2 FQNEAQ (reference sequence). CDR3 size: 15 residues. The V end lost 5 bases, the J end lost 3 bases, and 14 bases lay between the germline ends. The CDR3 DNA reads TGTGCCAGCAGCGACCACGGGGGCCACTACAATGAGCAGTTCTTC. It yields the protein CASSDHGGHYNEQFF.

The chain uses TRBV10-3 and TRBJ2-7; perhaps TRBD2 as D (6 bases). CDR3 size: 16 residues. Germline assignment: CDR1 ENHRY and CDR2 SYGVKD. With 4 bases removed from V and 5 bases from J, the gap between germline ends came to 21 bases. The CDR3 DNA is TGTGCCATCAGTGGGATTGGGGGGAGCGTCCGGGACGAGCAGTACTTC. Translation: CAISGIGGSVRDEQYF.

In DNA, the CDR3 is TGTGCCAGCAGCATCCAGGGTCACGGCTACACCTTC. It yields the protein CASSIQGHGYTF. The rearrangement joins TRBV9 to TRBJ1-2, with D possibly matching TRBD1 (5 bases). Trimming pared 4 bases from V and 8 bases from J, leaving 12 bases between. Germline lookup yields CDR1 SGDLS and CDR2 YYNGEE. The CDR3 is 12 amino acids. Complete variable domain (other parts from reference TRBV9 and TRBJ1-2): DSGVTQTPKHLITATGQRVTLRCSPRSGDLSVYWYQQSLDQGLQFLIQYYNGEERAKGNILERFSAQQFPDLHSELNLSSLELGDSALYFCASSIQGHGYTFGSGTRLTVV.

The J gene is TRBJ1-1, the V gene TRBV18, with 8 bases fitting TRBD1. The CDR3 spans 17 residues. Germline-derived CDR1 and CDR2 are KGHSH and LQKENI. V gave up 3 bases and J gave up 2 bases; unmatched junction bases: 11. The CDR3 loop is CASSPFLDRGANTEAFF. CDR3 DNA sequence: TGTGCCAGCTCACCCTTCCTTGACAGGGGAGCTAACACTGAAGCTTTCTTT.

The rearrangement joins TRBV7-9 to TRBJ2-1; possible D gene TRBD2, 6 bases. The V end lost 4 bases, the J end lost 8 bases, and 18 bases lay between the germline ends. The germline V gene encodes CDR1 SEHNR and CDR2 FQNEAQ (reference sequence). CDR3 length: 15 residues. The CDR3 region has the DNA TGTGCCAGCAGCTCACTAGCAGGCGGTATGGATGAGCAGTTCTTC. Residues: CASSSLAGGMDEQFF.

This chain links TRBV7-2 with TRBJ2-5, with D maybe TRBD1 (6 bases). V dropped 5 bases and J dropped 3 bases, with 13 bases sitting between them. Germline V gene data show CDR1 as SGHTA and CDR2 as FQGNSA. CDR3 length: 14 residues. CDR3 protein: CASSPTGWEETQYF. The CDR3 nucleotides are TGTGCCAGCAGCCCCACAGGGTGGGAAGAGACCCAGTACTTC.

In its sample, this clone was seen a few times. CDR3 region: CASSTLSAALAELFF. CDR3 nucleotide sequence: TGTGCCAGTAGTACACTCTCGGCGGCCCTGGCAGAGCTGTTTTTT. The chain combines TRBV19 with TRBJ2-2, with D unclear. Germline loops: CDR1 LNHDA, CDR2 SQIVND (reference sequence). The ends were cut back, 4 bases at V and 11 bases at J, with 20 bases in the middle. The length of the CDR3 is 15 residues.

This clone was seen a few times. V gene TRBV19 combines with J gene TRBJ2-1; D is perhaps TRBD2 (7 bases). V lost 8 bases, J lost 9 bases, and 20 bases lay in between. Germline lookup yields CDR1 LNHDA and CDR2 SQIVND (reference sequence). This CDR3 contains 14 residues. The CDR3 DNA reads as TGTGCCAGTTCTCGGGGGGCCCCTGAGGGTGAGCAGTTCTTC. Protein product: CASSRGAPEGEQFF.

The chain links TRBV24-1 to TRBJ2-7; D gene unclear. The CDR3 spans 10 residues. V was cut by 12 bases and J by 3 bases, with 8 bases left in between. Germline values: CDR1 KGHDR, CDR2 SFDVKD. CDR3 residues: CAAFLYEQYF. For the CDR3, the DNA is TGTGCCGCCTTCCTCTACGAGCAGTACTTC.

This rearrangement joins TRBV6-5 to TRBJ1-1; D possibly corresponds to TRBD1 (5 bases). The V end lost 8 bases, the J end lost 3 bases, and 19 bases lay between the germline ends. CDR1 and CDR2 (germline): MNHEY, SVGAGI. The CDR3 has 15 residues. The CDR3 bases are TGTGCCAGCTCTTACGGGCAGGGCGTGGACACTGAAGCTTTCTTT. It is translated as CASSYGQGVDTEAFF.

The chain carries TRBV9 and TRBJ2-3, with D tentatively TRBD1 or TRBD2 (5 bases each). Trimming took off 0 bases at V and 6 bases at J, with 5 bases between the two ends. This CDR3 is built from 12 residues. The germline V gene encodes CDR1 SGDLS and CDR2 YYNGEE. The CDR3 nucleotides are TGTGCCAGCAGCGTAGGGGGGGATACGCAGTATTTT. Protein sequence: CASSVGGDTQYF.

The chain employs TRBV2 and TRBJ1-3, with no clear D. This CDR3 has 13 residues. Between the trimmed V and J ends, which lost 6 bases and 4 bases, there was a span of 10 bases. Looked up from germline, CDR1 is SNHLY and CDR2 is FYNNEI. CDR3 amino acids: CASRGINGNTIYF. As DNA, the CDR3 is TGTGCCAGCAGGGGAATAAACGGAAACACCATATATTTT.

This clone appeared a few times. This chain joins TRBV7-2 and TRBJ2-5, with a possible D match to TRBD2 (5 bases). CDR3 length: 15 amino acids. Germline lookup yields CDR1 SGHTA and CDR2 FQGNSA. Trimming stripped 5 bases from V and 3 bases from J, with 16 bases between. Here the CDR3 reads CASSAGLTYKETQYF. CDR3 bases: TGTGCCAGCAGCGCAGGACTCACCTACAAAGAGACCCAGTACTTC.

The chain has TRBV6-1 and TRBJ1-4; no definite D call. Deletions cut 1 base from V and 5 bases from J, with 14 bases between. Germline V gives CDR1 MNHNS, CDR2 SASEGT. The CDR3 has 16 amino acids. The CDR3, as DNA: TGTGCCAGCAGTGAAGGGCCTACCAACCAGAATGAAAAACTGTTTTTT. Translated: CASSEGPTNQNEKLFF.

This clone came up once. CDR3 region: CATSREGGGYTQYF. In nucleotides, the CDR3 is TGTGCCACCAGCAGAGAAGGGGGGGGATATACGCAGTATTTT. The chain couples TRBV15 to TRBJ2-3; D is possibly TRBD2 (7 bases). Looked up from germline, CDR1 is LNHNV and CDR2 is YYDKDF (reference sequence). The V gene lost 0 bases and the J gene lost 7 bases, with 11 bases spanning the gap. The CDR3 has 14 amino acids.

This clone was seen more than once but under ten times. This chain links TRBV11-3 with TRBJ1-1; no clear D. The germline CDR1 and CDR2 sequences are SGHNT and YENEEA. There are 12 residues in the CDR3. V lost 2 bases and J 6 bases, leaving 7 bases between the germline ends. The CDR3 sequence is CASSLFGPEAFF. DNA of the CDR3: TGTGCCAGCAGCTTATTCGGTCCTGAAGCTTTCTTT.

This rearrangement joins TRBV9 to TRBJ2-3, with D unclear. Germline-derived CDR1 and CDR2 are SGDLS and YYNGEE. Trimming removed 0 bases from V and 1 base from J, with 9 bases in between. The CDR3 sequence is 15 residues long. This CDR3 is CASSVAGGGTDTQYF. The DNA for the CDR3 is TGTGCCAGCAGCGTAGCGGGCGGCGGCACAGATACGCAGTATTTT.

The chain couples TRBV30 to TRBJ1-5; D perhaps matches TRBD1 (5 bases). Germline values: CDR1 GTSNPN, CDR2 SVGIG (reference sequence). This CDR3 spans 15 amino acids. V was cut by 3 bases and J by 9 bases, with 21 bases left in between. CDR3: CAWRDGRQVGGPQHF. The CDR3 coding sequence is TGTGCCTGGAGGGATGGACGCCAGGTGGGGGGGCCCCAGCATTTT.

The chain uses TRBV12-3 or TRBV12-4 and TRBJ1-1, with a tentative D call TRBD1 (6 bases). V shed 9 bases and J shed 9 bases, with 14 bases lying between them. The CDR3 is 11 residues long. The CDR3 spells CASYRESQAFF. The CDR3 DNA follows: TGTGCCAGTTACAGGGAGAGCCAAGCTTTCTTT.

The V gene is TRBV27, the J gene TRBJ1-5, with TRBD1 matching 10 bases. Trimming took 1 base from V and 4 from J; bases not matched to a gene: 1. The length of the CDR3 is 15 residues. In germline, CDR1 is MNHEY, CDR2 SMNVEV (reference sequence). The CDR3 protein is CASSLWGQGNQPQHF. The CDR3 DNA reads TGTGCCAGCAGTTTATGGGGACAGGGGAATCAGCCCCAGCATTTT.

This sequence joins TRBV3-1 (or the pseudogene TRBV3-2) and TRBJ1-1; TRBD1 matches 9 bases. From germline, CDR1 is LGHDT and CDR2 YNNKEL (reference sequence). The V segment lost 4 bases and the J segment 8 bases; nucleotides outside the gene matches: 8. There are 14 residues in the CDR3. This CDR3 reads CASSREQGAGEAFF. The CDR3 DNA reads TGTGCCAGCAGCCGAGAACAGGGGGCAGGAGAAGCTTTCTTT.

This chain links TRBV27 with TRBJ1-5; D uncertain. The V end was cut by 8 bases, the J end by 9 bases, with 14 bases between. Germline V gene sequence: CDR1 MNHEY, CDR2 SMNVEV (reference sequence). The CDR3 covers 12 residues. The CDR3 sequence is CASGFFGWPQHF. The CDR3 bases are TGTGCCAGCGGGTTTTTCGGGTGGCCCCAGCATTTT.

The rearrangement joins TRBV5-1 to TRBJ1-6, with TRBD1 matching over 10 bases. The CDR3 has 17 amino acids. The V gene's germline CDR1 is SGHRS and CDR2 YFSETQ. The V gene end was trimmed by 4 bases and the J gene end by 1 base; junction bases not matched to a gene: 5. CDR3 in amino acids: CASSPGQGLSYNSPLHF. The CDR3 DNA reads as TGCGCCAGCAGCCCGGGACAGGGGTTATCCTATAATTCACCCCTCCACTTT.

V and J are TRBV6-2 or TRBV6-3 and TRBJ2-7, with D perhaps being TRBD1 or TRBD2 (5 bases each). CDR3 length equals 16 residues. CDR1 MNHEY and CDR2 SVGEGT come from the germline V gene. Trimming cost V 0 bases and J 2 bases, with 14 bases left between them. CDR3 protein: CASSYSSGMGAYEQYF. CDR3 DNA: TGTGCCAGCAGTTACTCCTCAGGGATGGGAGCCTACGAGCAGTACTTC.

This chain joins TRBV2 and TRBJ2-1, with 12 bases lining up with TRBD2. The CDR3 sequence is 15 residues long. V gave up 7 bases and J gave up 4 bases; unmatched junction bases: 5. Germline assignment: CDR1 SNHLY and CDR2 FYNNEI. The CDR3 loop is CASKILAGGYNEQFF. For the CDR3, the DNA is TGTGCCAGCAAGATACTAGCGGGGGGATACAATGAGCAGTTCTTC.